These 19 T cell receptor beta chains were all obtained from the same sample, sequenced in a study of neoadjuvant anti-PD-1 for oral cavity cancer. Time point defined: after neoadjuvant nivolumab, at surgical resection. Repertoires were generated with immunoSEQ multiplex PCR, while TCRdb's copy carries only in-frame clones and drops some. Of 35,000 to 40,000 clones listed, roughly two fifths are singletons. The source material was tumor tissue, sampled after nivolumab (anti-PD-1) treatment. Receptors originate from a person between 40 and 85 years old with oral cavity squamous cell carcinoma.

This clone came up a few times. The rearrangement joins TRBV5-4 to TRBJ1-3; unclear D gene. CDR3 length: 13 residues. CDR1 is SGHNT and CDR2 is YYREEE in the germline V gene (reference sequence). V was trimmed by 4 bases and J by 3 bases, leaving 8 bases between them. The DNA for the CDR3 is TGTGCCAGCAGCCCCACCAATGGAAACACCATATATTTT. This codes for CASSPTNGNTIYF. The whole variable domain, filled in from reference TRBV5-4 and TRBJ1-3, reads ETGVTQSPTHLIKTRGQQVTLRCSSQSGHNTVSWYQQALGQGPQFIFQYYREEENGRGNFPPRFSGLQFPNYSSELNVNALELDDSALYLCASSPTNGNTIYFGEGSWLTVV.

In its sample, this clone was seen a few times. The genes are TRBV2 and TRBJ1-1; the D is unclear. Deletions cut 2 bases from V and 0 bases from J, with 7 bases between. The CDR3 length is 14 residues. Germline loops: CDR1 SNHLY, CDR2 FYNNEI. CDR3 DNA sequence: TGTGCCAGCAGTGAATTGGCGATGAACACTGAAGCTTTCTTT. It is translated as CASSELAMNTEAFF.

This clone has a handful of counts. The chain links TRBV29-1 to TRBJ1-1; D gene unclear. From germline, CDR1 is SQVTM and CDR2 ANQGSEA. The V end lost 8 bases, the J end lost 3 bases, and 19 bases lay between the germline ends. This CDR3 comprises 14 residues. The CDR3 reads CSINLGYLDTEAFF. In nucleotides, the CDR3 is TGCAGCATCAACCTAGGGTATTTGGACACTGAAGCTTTCTTT.

This clone turned up a few times. V and J are TRBV7-9 and TRBJ2-1, with 9 nucleotides matching TRBD2. The length of the CDR3 is 13 residues. Trimming removed 3 bases from V and 11 bases from J; junction bases left unmatched: 5. Germline lookup yields CDR1 SEHNR and CDR2 FQNEAQ (reference sequence). The CDR3 nucleotides read TGTGCCAGCAGCTTCTCTAGCGGGACAAAGCAGTTCTTC. Its translation: CASSFSSGTKQFF.

This rearrangement joins TRBV15 to TRBJ2-2, with TRBD2 as a possible D gene (7 bases). This CDR3 region has 17 residues. The V end was cut by 6 bases, the J end by 3 bases, with 20 bases between. Germline V lookup: CDR1 LNHNV, CDR2 YYDKDF (reference sequence). The CDR3: CATRPVDPGGHTGELFF. CDR3 sequence (DNA): TGTGCCACCAGACCCGTCGATCCGGGGGGCCACACCGGGGAGCTGTTTTTT. Drawing the rest from reference TRBV15 and TRBJ2-2, the complete variable domain is DAMVIQNPRYQVTQFGKPVTLSCSQTLNHNVMYWYQQKSSQAPKLLFHYYDKDFNNEADTPDNFQSRRPNTSFCFLDIRSPGLGDTAMYLCATRPVDPGGHTGELFFGEGSRLTVL.

This clone came up a few times. The V gene is TRBV27, the J gene TRBJ1-6; D is ambiguous. This CDR3 spans 13 amino acids. Trimming removed 2 bases from V and 5 bases from J, with 4 bases in between. From germline, CDR1 is MNHEY and CDR2 SMNVEV (reference sequence). In DNA form, the CDR3 reads TGTGCCAGCAGTTTACGTCATAATTCACCCCTCCACTTT. Translation: CASSLRHNSPLHF.

As for this clone: The identical CDR3 is also encoded by other nucleotide sequences in the sample. V usage is TRBV5-1 and J usage is TRBJ2-3; no clear D. Trimming cost V 0 bases and J 1 base, with 9 bases left between them. Germline assignment: CDR1 SGHRS and CDR2 YFSETQ. The CDR3 sequence is 15 residues long. The DNA of the CDR3 is TGCGCCAGCAGCTTGGGGGTCCTCGGCACAGATACGCAGTATTTT. Its translation is CASSLGVLGTDTQYF.

This clone was recorded once. V is TRBV6-5 and J is TRBJ2-3, with D possibly being TRBD1 (6 bases). The V gene's germline CDR1 is MNHEY and CDR2 SVGAGI. The CDR3 runs 14 residues. V was trimmed by 5 bases and J by 6 bases, leaving 15 bases between them. The CDR3 DNA is TGTGCCAGCAGTCCCGGGATCACAGGGGATACGCAGTATTTT. Translation gives CASSPGITGDTQYF.

This clone was seen a handful of times. The chain is built from TRBV5-1 and TRBJ2-3; D is unclear. There are 14 residues in the CDR3. With 0 bases removed from V and 2 bases from J, the gap between germline ends came to 7 bases. CDR1 is SGHRS, CDR2 YFSETQ, per germline. CDR3 in DNA: TGCGCCAGCAGCTTGGGCCAGGACACAGATACGCAGTATTTT. It yields the protein CASSLGQDTDTQYF.

The rearrangement uses TRBV6-5 and TRBJ1-5; tentatively, D is TRBD1 (5 bases). The CDR3 loop spans 15 amino acids. From germline, CDR1 is MNHEY and CDR2 SVGAGI. V was pared by 4 bases and J by 7 bases, with 17 bases between. CDR3 residues: CASSLTNKGLQPQHF. For the CDR3, the DNA is TGTGCCAGCAGTTTGACAAACAAGGGGCTGCAGCCCCAGCATTTT.

The chain carries TRBV6-6 and TRBJ1-3, with a weak D call TRBD1 (6 bases). CDR1 and CDR2 (germline): MNHNY, SVGAGI (reference sequence). There are 14 residues in the CDR3. Trimming took 5 bases from V and 4 from J, leaving 12 bases between them. The CDR3 loop reads CASSRQDTGNTIYF. The CDR3 DNA reads as TGTGCCAGCAGTAGACAGGATACGGGAAACACCATATATTTT.

This clone has a handful of counts. V gene TRBV2 combines with J gene TRBJ1-5; tentatively, D is TRBD1 (5 bases). Germline loops: CDR1 SNHLY, CDR2 FYNNEI. This CDR3 is built from 15 residues. V shed 8 bases and J shed 2 bases, with 16 bases lying between them. CDR3 in amino acids: CASRVSGEGNQPQHF. In DNA, the CDR3 is TGTGCCAGCCGTGTATCGGGGGAGGGCAATCAGCCCCAGCATTTT.

This clone has a handful of counts. The rearrangement links TRBV27 to TRBJ1-5, with 9 positions matching TRBD1. The CDR3 runs to 19 residues. From germline, CDR1 is MNHEY and CDR2 SMNVEV (reference sequence). Germline trimming cut 1 base from V and 3 bases from J; bases unmatched to any gene: 13. In nucleotides, the CDR3 is TGTGCCAGCAGTTTATGGAGGGACAGGGAGGATGCTGTCAATCAGCCCCAGCATTTT. It specifies CASSLWRDREDAVNQPQHF.

This clone was detected only a few times. This chain links TRBV19 with TRBJ2-6, with 9 bases lining up with TRBD1. The V and J ends lost 3 bases and 0 bases, in that order; junction bases with no gene match: 6. Germline V lookup: CDR1 LNHDA, CDR2 SQIVND (reference sequence). There are 18 residues in the CDR3. This chain's CDR3 is CASSIGTGSYSGANVLTF. CDR3 coding DNA: TGTGCCAGTAGTATTGGGACAGGGTCCTACTCTGGGGCCAACGTCCTGACTTTC. The full variable domain, rest sourced from reference TRBV19 and TRBJ2-6, is DGGITQSPKYLFRKEGQNVTLSCEQNLNHDAMYWYRQDPGQGLRLIYYSQIVNDFQKGDIAEGYSVSREKKESFPLTVTSAQKNPTAFYLCASSIGTGSYSGANVLTFGAGSRLTVL.

This clone was counted a few times. The chain employs TRBV30 and TRBJ1-6; 7 bases are shared with TRBD1. The V gene end was trimmed by 1 base and the J gene end by 10 bases; junction bases not matched to a gene: 7. This CDR3 has 14 residues. Germline lookup yields CDR1 GTSNPN and CDR2 SVGIG (reference sequence). The CDR3 nucleotides read TGTGCCTGGAGTGGAGGGACAGTGGGATCACCCCTCCACTTT. Amino acids: CAWSGGTVGSPLHF.

The chain joins TRBV5-1 to TRBJ1-4; D not certain. Trimming removed 1 base at V and 4 bases at J, with 5 bases between. The length of the CDR3 is 13 residues. Germline values: CDR1 SGHRS, CDR2 YFSETQ. The CDR3 region has the DNA TGCGCCAGCAGCTTGAACGGTAATGAAAAACTGTTTTTT. Encoded protein: CASSLNGNEKLFF.

This clone is medium-sized by share. This rearrangement joins TRBV7-9 to TRBJ1-5; perhaps TRBD1 as D (5 bases). The CDR3 consists of 14 residues. Per the germline V gene, CDR1 is SEHNR and CDR2 is FQNEAQ (reference sequence). The V end was cut by 1 base, the J end by 6 bases, with 10 bases between. The CDR3 spells CASSLGRDGQPQHF. CDR3 nucleotide sequence: TGTGCCAGCAGCTTAGGCAGGGACGGTCAGCCCCAGCATTTT.

In this sample, this clone turned up once. The chain combines TRBV16 with TRBJ2-7, with D possibly TRBD2 on 5 matching bases. Trimming stripped 4 bases from V and 0 bases from J, with 7 bases between. Germline loops: CDR1 KGHSY, CDR2 FQNENV. This CDR3 contains 13 residues. The CDR3 coding sequence is TGTGCCAGCAGCCGAACTAGCTCCTACGAGCAGTACTTC. Protein product: CASSRTSSYEQYF.

This clone was found a few times. Other nucleotide sequences in the sample specify the same CDR3. This chain uses TRBV7-9 with TRBJ2-7; no definite D call. Between the trimmed V and J ends, which lost 5 bases and 3 bases, there was a span of 8 bases. Germline V gives CDR1 SEHNR, CDR2 FQNEAQ (reference sequence). The CDR3 extends over 12 amino acids. The CDR3 nucleotides are TGTGCCAGCAGCCCCTTGGGCTACGAGCAGTACTTC. Encoded protein: CASSPLGYEQYF.